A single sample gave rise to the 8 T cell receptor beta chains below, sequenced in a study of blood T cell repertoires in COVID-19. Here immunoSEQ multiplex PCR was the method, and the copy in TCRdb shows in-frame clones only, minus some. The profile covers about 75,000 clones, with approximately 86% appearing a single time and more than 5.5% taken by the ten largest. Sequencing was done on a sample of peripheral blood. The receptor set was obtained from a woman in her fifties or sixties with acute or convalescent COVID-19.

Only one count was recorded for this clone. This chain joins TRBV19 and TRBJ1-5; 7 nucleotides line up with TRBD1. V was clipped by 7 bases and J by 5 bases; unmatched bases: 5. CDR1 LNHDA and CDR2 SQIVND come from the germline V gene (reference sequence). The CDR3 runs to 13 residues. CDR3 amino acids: CASTRDRDQPQHF. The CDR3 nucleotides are TGTGCCAGTACCAGGGACAGAGATCAGCCCCAGCATTTT. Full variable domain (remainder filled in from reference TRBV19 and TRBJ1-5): DGGITQSPKYLFRKEGQNVTLSCEQNLNHDAMYWYRQDPGQGLRLIYYSQIVNDFQKGDIAEGYSVSREKKESFPLTVTSAQKNPTAFYLCASTRDRDQPQHFGDGTRLSIL.

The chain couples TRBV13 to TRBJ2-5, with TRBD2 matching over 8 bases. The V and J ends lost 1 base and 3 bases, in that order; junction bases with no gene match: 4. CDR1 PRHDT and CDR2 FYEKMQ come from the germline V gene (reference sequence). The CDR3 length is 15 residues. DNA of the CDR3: TGTGCCAGCAGCTTAGTTAGTAGCGGGGAAGAGACCCAGTACTTC. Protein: CASSLVSSGEETQYF.

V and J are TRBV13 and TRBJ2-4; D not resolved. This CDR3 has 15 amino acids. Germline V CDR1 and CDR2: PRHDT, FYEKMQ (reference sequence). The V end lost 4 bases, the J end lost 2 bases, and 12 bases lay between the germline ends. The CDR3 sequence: CASSWRGVPKNIQYF. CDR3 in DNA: TGTGCCAGCAGCTGGAGAGGAGTTCCCAAAAACATTCAGTACTTC.

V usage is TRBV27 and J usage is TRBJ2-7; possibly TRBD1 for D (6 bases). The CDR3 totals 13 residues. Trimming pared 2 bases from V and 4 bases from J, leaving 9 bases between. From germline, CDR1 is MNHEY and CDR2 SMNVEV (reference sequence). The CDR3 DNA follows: TGTGCCAGCAGTTTAGACCAGGGGTACGAGCAGTACTTC. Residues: CASSLDQGYEQYF.

CDR3 loop: CASSQDFTGRSSTDTQYF. The CDR3 DNA follows: TGCGCCAGCAGCCAAGATTTTACGGGAAGATCTAGCACAGATACGCAGTATTTT. The chain couples TRBV4-3 to TRBJ2-3; D perhaps matches TRBD2 (5 bases). The CDR3 totals 18 residues. V was trimmed by 0 bases and J by 0 bases, leaving 16 bases between them. CDR1 is LGHNA and CDR2 is YSLEER in the germline V gene.

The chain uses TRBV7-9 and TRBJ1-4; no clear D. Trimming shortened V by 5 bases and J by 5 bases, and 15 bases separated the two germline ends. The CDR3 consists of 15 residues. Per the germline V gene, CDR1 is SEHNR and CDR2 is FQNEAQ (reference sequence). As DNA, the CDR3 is TGTGCCAGCAGCACGGGTGCGGTCCCGAATGAAAAACTGTTTTTT. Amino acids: CASSTGAVPNEKLFF.

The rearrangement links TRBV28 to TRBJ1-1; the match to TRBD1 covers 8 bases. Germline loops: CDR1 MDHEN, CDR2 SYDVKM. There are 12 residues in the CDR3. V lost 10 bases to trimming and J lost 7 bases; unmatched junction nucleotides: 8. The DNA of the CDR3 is TGTGCCACCAAGACAGGGGACAGTGAAGCTTTCTTT. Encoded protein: CATKTGDSEAFF.

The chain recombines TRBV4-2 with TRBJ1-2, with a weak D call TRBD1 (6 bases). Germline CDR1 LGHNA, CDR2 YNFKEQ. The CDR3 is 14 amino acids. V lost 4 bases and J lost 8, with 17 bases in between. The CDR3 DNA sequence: TGTGCCAGCAGCCCTTCGGGGGGGGCGAGGGGCTACACCTTC. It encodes CASSPSGGARGYTF.